This T cell receptor beta chain was sequenced for a study of T cells after yellow fever vaccination. Findings of the study overall: Contamination by abundant bulk-population clonotypes could be present in FACS-sorted repertoires.

This CDR3 region has 14 residues. V lost 6 bases to trimming and J lost 2 bases; unmatched junction nucleotides: 6. Germline CDR1 LNHDA, CDR2 SQIVND (reference sequence). This clonotype was seen repeatedly, ten times or more. Its matching antigen is unknown. Each CDR3 protein is one row after TCRdb ran MiXCR on the 5' RACE reads. The data show about 50,000 distinct CDR3 sequences, about 7.9% seen once. This clonotype was obtained from a man aged 18 to 29 who received the YFV17D yellow fever vaccine. The rearrangement joins TRBV19 to TRBJ1-2, with 7 bases lining up with TRBD1. This sample comprised CD8+ T cells sorted from PBMCs, obtained around 15 days after the first yellow fever vaccination. The CDR3 DNA reads TGTGCCAGTAGCAGGGACAGTCAAAACTATGGCTACACCTTC. This sequence encodes CASSRDSQNYGYTF.